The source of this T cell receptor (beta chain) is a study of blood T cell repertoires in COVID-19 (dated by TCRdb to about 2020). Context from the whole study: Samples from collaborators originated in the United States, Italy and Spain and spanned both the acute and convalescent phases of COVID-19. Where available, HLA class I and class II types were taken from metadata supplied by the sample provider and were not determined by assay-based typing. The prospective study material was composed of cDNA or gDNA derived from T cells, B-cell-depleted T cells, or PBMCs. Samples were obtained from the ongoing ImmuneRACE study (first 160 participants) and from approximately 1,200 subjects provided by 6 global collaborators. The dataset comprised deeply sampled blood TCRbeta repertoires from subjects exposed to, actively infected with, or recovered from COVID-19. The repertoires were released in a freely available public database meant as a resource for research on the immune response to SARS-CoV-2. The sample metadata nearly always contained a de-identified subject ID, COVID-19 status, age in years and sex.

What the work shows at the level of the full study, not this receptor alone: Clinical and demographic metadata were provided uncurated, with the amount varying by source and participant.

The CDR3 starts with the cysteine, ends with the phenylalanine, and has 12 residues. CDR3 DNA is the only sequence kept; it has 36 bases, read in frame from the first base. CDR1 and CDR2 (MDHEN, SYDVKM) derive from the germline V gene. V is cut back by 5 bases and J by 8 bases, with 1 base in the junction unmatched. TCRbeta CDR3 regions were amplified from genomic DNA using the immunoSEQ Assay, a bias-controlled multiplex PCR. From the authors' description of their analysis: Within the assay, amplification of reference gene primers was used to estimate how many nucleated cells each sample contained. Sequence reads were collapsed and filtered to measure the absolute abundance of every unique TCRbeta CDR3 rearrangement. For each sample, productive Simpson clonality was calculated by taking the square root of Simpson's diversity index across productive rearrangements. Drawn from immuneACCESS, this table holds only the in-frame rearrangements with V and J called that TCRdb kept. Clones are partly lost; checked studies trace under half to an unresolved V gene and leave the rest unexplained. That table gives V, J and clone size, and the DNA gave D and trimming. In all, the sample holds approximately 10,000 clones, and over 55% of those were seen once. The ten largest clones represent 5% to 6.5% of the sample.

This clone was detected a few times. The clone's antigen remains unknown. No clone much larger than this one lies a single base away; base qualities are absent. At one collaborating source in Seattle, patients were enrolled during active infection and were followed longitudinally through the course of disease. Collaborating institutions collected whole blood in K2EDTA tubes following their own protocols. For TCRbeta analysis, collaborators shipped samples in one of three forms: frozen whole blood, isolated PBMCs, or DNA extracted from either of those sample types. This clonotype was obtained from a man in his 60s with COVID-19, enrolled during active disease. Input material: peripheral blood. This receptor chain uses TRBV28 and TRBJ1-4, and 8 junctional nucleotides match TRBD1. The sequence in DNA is TGTGCCAGCAGTCGGACAGGGGAAAAACTGTTTTTT. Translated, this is CASSRTGEKLFF. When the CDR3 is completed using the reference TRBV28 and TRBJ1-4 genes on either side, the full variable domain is DVKVTQSSRYLVKRTGEKVFLECVQDMDHENMFWYRQDPGLGLRLIYFSYDVKMKEKGDIPEGYSVSREKKERFSLILESASTNQTSMYLCASSRTGEKLFFGSGTQLSVL.